This T cell receptor (beta chain) comes out of a study of blood T cell repertoires in COVID-19. On the study more broadly: The samples span acute and convalescent COVID-19 from the United States, Italy and Spain. Nucleic acid was either cDNA or gDNA, and it came from T cells, B-cell-depleted T cells, or PBMCs.

V lost 4 bases to trimming and J lost 0 bases, with 11 bases between them. Germline values: CDR1 SGDLS, CDR2 YYNGEE. CDR3 length: 14 amino acids. Libraries were prepared by immunoSEQ multiplex PCR; TCRdb keeps only in-frame clonotypes and omits some of them. Among roughly 200,000 clones listed, approximately 83% were seen once. This clonotype was sampled from a human donor in a cohort sampled during active COVID-19. Sequencing was carried out using peripheral blood. The genes are TRBV9 and TRBJ2-7; maybe TRBD1 (6 bases). CDR3 residues: CASSTQGSSYEQYF. Written as DNA, the CDR3 is TGTGCCAGCAGCACCCAGGGGAGCTCCTACGAGCAGTACTTC.